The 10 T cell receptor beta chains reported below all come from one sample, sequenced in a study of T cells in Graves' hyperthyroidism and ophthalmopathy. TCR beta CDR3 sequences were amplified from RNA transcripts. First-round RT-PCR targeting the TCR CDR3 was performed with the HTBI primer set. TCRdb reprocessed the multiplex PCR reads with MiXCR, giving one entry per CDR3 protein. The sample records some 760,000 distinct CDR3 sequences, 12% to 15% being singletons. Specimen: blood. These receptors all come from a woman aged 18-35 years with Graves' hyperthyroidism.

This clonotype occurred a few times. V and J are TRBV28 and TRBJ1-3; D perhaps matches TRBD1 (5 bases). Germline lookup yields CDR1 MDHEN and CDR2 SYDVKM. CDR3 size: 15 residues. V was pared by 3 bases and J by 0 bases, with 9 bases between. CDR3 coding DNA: TGTGCCAGCAGTTTTCGGGGGGTCTCTGGAAACACCATATATTTT. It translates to CASSFRGVSGNTIYF.

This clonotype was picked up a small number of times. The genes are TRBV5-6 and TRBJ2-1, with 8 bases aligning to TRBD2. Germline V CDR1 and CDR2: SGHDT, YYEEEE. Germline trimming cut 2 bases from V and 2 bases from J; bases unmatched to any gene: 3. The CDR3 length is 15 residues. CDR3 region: CASSFRSGAYNEQFF. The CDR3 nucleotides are TGTGCCAGCAGCTTTCGTAGCGGGGCCTACAATGAGCAGTTCTTC.

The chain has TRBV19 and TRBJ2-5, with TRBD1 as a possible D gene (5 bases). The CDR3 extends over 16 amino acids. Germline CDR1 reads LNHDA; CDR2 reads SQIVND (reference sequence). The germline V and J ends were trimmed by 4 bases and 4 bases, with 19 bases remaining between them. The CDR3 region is CASSRAFRPQGETQYF. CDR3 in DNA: TGTGCCAGTAGTAGGGCGTTTAGGCCCCAGGGAGAGACCCAGTACTTC. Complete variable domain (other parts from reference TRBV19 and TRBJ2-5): DGGITQSPKYLFRKEGQNVTLSCEQNLNHDAMYWYRQDPGQGLRLIYYSQIVNDFQKGDIAEGYSVSREKKESFPLTVTSAQKNPTAFYLCASSRAFRPQGETQYFGPGTRLLVL.

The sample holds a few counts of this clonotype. This chain's CDR3 is CASSRRQGTYNEQFF. The CDR3 coding sequence is TGTGCCAGCTCGCGTCGGCAGGGAACCTACAATGAGCAGTTCTTC. This chain connects TRBV18 to TRBJ2-1; maybe TRBD1 (5 bases). Germline CDR1 KGHSH, CDR2 LQKENI. Deletions cut 6 bases from V and 2 bases from J, with 14 bases between. The CDR3 runs 15 residues.

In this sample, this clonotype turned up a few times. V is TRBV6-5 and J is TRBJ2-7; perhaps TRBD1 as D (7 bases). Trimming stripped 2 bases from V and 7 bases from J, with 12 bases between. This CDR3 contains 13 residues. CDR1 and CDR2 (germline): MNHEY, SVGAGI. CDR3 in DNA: TGTGCCAGCAGTTACCCAGGGGGGCGAGAGCAGTACTTC. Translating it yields CASSYPGGREQYF.

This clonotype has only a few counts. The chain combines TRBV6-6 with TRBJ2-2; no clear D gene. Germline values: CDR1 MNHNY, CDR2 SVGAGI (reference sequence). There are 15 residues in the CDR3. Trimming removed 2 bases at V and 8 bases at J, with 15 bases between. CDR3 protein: CASSYIWAPAGELFF. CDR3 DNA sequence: TGTGCCAGCAGTTACATCTGGGCGCCGGCGGGGGAGCTGTTTTTT.

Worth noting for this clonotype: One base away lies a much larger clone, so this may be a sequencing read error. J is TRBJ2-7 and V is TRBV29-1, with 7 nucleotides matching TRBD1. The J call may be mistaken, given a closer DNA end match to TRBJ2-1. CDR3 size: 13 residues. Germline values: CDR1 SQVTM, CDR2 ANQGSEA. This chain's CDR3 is CSVENRGAYEQFF. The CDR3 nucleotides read TGCAGCGTGGAAAACAGGGGAGCCTACGAGCAGTTCTTC.

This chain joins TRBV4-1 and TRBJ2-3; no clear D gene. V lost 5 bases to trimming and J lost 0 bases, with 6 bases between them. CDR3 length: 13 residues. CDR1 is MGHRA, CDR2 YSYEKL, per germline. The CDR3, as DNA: TGCGCCAGCAGCACCGTGAGCACAGATACGCAGTATTTT. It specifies CASSTVSTDTQYF.

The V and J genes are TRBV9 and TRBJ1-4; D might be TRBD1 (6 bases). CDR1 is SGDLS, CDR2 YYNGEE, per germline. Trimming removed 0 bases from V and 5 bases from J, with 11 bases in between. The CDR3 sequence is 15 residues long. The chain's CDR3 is CASSVGGGLNEKLFF. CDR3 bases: TGTGCCAGCAGCGTAGGAGGGGGGTTAAATGAAAAACTGTTTTTT.

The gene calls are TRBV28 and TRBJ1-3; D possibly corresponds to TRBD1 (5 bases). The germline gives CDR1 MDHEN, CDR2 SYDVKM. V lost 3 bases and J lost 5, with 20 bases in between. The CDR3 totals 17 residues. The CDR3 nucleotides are TGTGCCAGCAGTTTTCTTGGGGCCGGGATGACCCGAAACACCATATATTTT. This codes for CASSFLGAGMTRNTIYF.